These T cell receptor beta chains were read from a single sample in a study of cytomegalovirus exposure and HLA in healthy donors. The repertoire was sequenced with immunoSEQ multiplex PCR; TCRdb's copy has only in-frame clones and lacks some. This table holds 150,000 or so clones, 85% to 90% found once. The sequenced sample consisted of PBMCs. The receptors here all came from a woman under 30 in good health and CMV-seropositive. Each CDR3 is given with its conserved first and last residue.

V gene: TRBV7-2
J gene: TRBJ2-1
CDR3 protein: CASSLESAYNEQFF

V gene: TRBV30
J gene: TRBJ1-1
CDR3 protein: CAWSLIDINTEAFF

V gene: TRBV28
J gene: TRBJ2-7
CDR3 protein: CASSLRYEQYF

V gene: TRBV2
J gene: TRBJ2-1
CDR3 protein: CASSGRLAGPYNEQFF

V gene: TRBV19
J gene: TRBJ2-7
CDR3 protein: CASSIGLAGGYEQYF

V gene: TRBV18
J gene: TRBJ2-1
CDR3 protein: CASSPRVRGESEQFF

V gene: TRBV6-1
J gene: TRBJ2-7
CDR3 protein: CASSEGPGSYEQYF

V gene: TRBV5-5
J gene: TRBJ2-7
CDR3 protein: CASSGRGRYEQYF

V gene: TRBV16
J gene: TRBJ2-7
CDR3 protein: CASSQSGLAGVDEQYF

V gene: TRBV27
J gene: TRBJ2-6
CDR3 protein: CASSSRQPYSGANVLTF

V gene: TRBV29-1
J gene: TRBJ2-1
CDR3 protein: CSVVCPAGGDEQFF

V gene: TRBV2
J gene: TRBJ2-7
CDR3 protein: CASTDWAYEQYF

V gene: TRBV6-4
J gene: TRBJ2-3
CDR3 protein: CASSLSGLSTDTQYF

V gene: TRBV4-3
J gene: TRBJ2-7
CDR3 protein: CASSQDTSGSYEQYF

V gene: TRBV6-1
J gene: TRBJ2-2
CDR3 protein: CASRGTGTNTGELFF

V gene: TRBV27
J gene: TRBJ2-1
CDR3 protein: CASSRRGPYEQFF

V gene: TRBV21-1
J gene: TRBJ2-7
CDR3 protein: CASSLGRGGPYSEQYF

V gene: TRBV30
J gene: TRBJ1-1
CDR3 protein: CAWVGAANTEAFF

V gene: TRBV20-1
J gene: TRBJ1-1
CDR3 protein: CSARTGAEAFF

V gene: TRBV11-2
J gene: TRBJ1-2
CDR3 protein: CASSLATGIDGYTF

V gene: TRBV14
J gene: TRBJ1-1
CDR3 protein: CASSLTGGTEAFF

V gene: TRBV19
J gene: TRBJ1-4
CDR3 protein: CASSTNSNEKLFF

V gene: TRBV11-3
J gene: TRBJ2-5
CDR3 protein: CASSLVLTSSRETQYF

V gene: TRBV18
J gene: TRBJ2-3
CDR3 protein: CASSPWTSGTVNTQYF

V gene: TRBV4-1
J gene: TRBJ2-3
CDR3 protein: CASSPDRGSTDTQYF

V gene: TRBV4-1
J gene: TRBJ1-2
CDR3 protein: CASSQDRQGAIYTF

V gene: TRBV28
J gene: TRBJ2-3
CDR3 protein: CASSLGGREPFTQYF

V gene: TRBV7-6
J gene: TRBJ1-1
CDR3 protein: CASSADRGLHTEAFF

V gene: TRBV4-2
J gene: TRBJ2-3
CDR3 protein: CASSQRAGGGSSTDTQYF

V gene: TRBV9
J gene: TRBJ1-5
CDR3 protein: CASSAALNQPQHF

V gene: TRBV12-2
J gene: TRBJ2-7
CDR3 protein: CASRASSRSSYEQYF

V gene: TRBV6-4
J gene: TRBJ2-3
CDR3 protein: CASSEEAGAGDTQYF

V gene: TRBV15
J gene: TRBJ1-4
CDR3 protein: CATQADRGGVKLFF

V gene: TRBV5-1
J gene: TRBJ2-6
CDR3 protein: CASSRDSPSGANVLTF

V gene: TRBV6-5
J gene: TRBJ2-7
CDR3 protein: CATTGPSSYEQYF

V gene: TRBV9
J gene: TRBJ2-7
CDR3 protein: CASSVGPGGAEQYF

V gene: TRBV11-3
J gene: TRBJ1-3
CDR3 protein: CASSSTGTEVYSGNTIYF

V gene: TRBV9
J gene: TRBJ1-5
CDR3 protein: CASSVLGQGQPQHF

V gene: TRBV7-9
J gene: TRBJ1-1
CDR3 protein: CASSSMNTEAFF

V gene: TRBV11-2
J gene: TRBJ1-5
CDR3 protein: CASSLGLNQPQHF

V gene: TRBV7-2
J gene: TRBJ2-1
CDR3 protein: CASSRTLAGGPGEQFF

V gene: TRBV30
J gene: TRBJ2-3
CDR3 protein: CAWGSLAYSTDTQYF

V gene: TRBV6-1
J gene: TRBJ2-7
CDR3 protein: CASSEDRGSFYEQYF

V gene: TRBV5-1
J gene: TRBJ2-5
CDR3 protein: CASSRDRAGETQYF

V gene: TRBV4-1
J gene: TRBJ1-1
CDR3 protein: CASSQVTGLNTEAFF

V gene: TRBV6-1
J gene: TRBJ2-1
CDR3 protein: CASREAGQTYNEQFF

V gene: TRBV6-1
J gene: TRBJ2-5
CDR3 protein: CASSDGWVGGGETQYF

V gene: TRBV11-3
J gene: TRBJ2-5
CDR3 protein: CASSLGDILYQETQYF

V gene: TRBV5-1
J gene: TRBJ1-2
CDR3 protein: CASSFSTDSNLYGYTF

V gene: TRBV11-3
J gene: TRBJ2-7
CDR3 protein: CASSSGGEQYF

V gene: TRBV7-3
J gene: TRBJ2-3
CDR3 protein: CASSSTGGRIDTQYF

V gene: TRBV6-6
J gene: TRBJ1-1
CDR3 protein: CASSYSGGGGTEAFF

V gene: TRBV19
J gene: TRBJ1-5
CDR3 protein: CASKGPGRGNQPQHF

V gene: TRBV7-3
J gene: TRBJ2-1
CDR3 protein: CASSSFLAGRRNNEQFF

V gene: TRBV29-1
J gene: TRBJ2-1
CDR3 protein: CSGGRENNEQFF

V gene: TRBV6-5
J gene: TRBJ2-7
CDR3 protein: CASSYYAARGEQYF

V gene: TRBV6-4
J gene: TRBJ2-3
CDR3 protein: CASSPSGGADTQYF

V gene: TRBV4-2
J gene: TRBJ1-2
CDR3 protein: CASSLREEIPNYGYTF

V gene: TRBV4-3
J gene: TRBJ2-6
CDR3 protein: CASSRRLTSGDSGANVLTF

V gene: TRBV4-1
J gene: TRBJ2-4
CDR3 protein: CASSPQRGQQNIQYF